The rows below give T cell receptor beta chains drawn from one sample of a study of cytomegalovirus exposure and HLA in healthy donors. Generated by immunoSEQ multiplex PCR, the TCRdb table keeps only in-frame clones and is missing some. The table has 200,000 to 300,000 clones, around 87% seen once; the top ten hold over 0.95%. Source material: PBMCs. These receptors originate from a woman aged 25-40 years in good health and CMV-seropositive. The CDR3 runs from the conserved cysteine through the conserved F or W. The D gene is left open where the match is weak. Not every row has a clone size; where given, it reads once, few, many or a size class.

CASSITQGDGYTF TGTGCCAGTAGTATAACACAGGGTGACGGCTACACCTTC - - 13 TRBJ1-2 TRBV19
CASFDRDSFYYGYTF TGTGCCAGCTTTGATCGGGACAGTTTTTACTATGGCTACACCTTC TRBD1 - 15 TRBJ1-2 TRBV6-1
CASSYSAGWGYTF TGTGCCAGCAGTTACTCGGCAGGGTGGGGCTACACCTTC - - 13 TRBJ1-2 TRBV6-5
CASSLSLAGVGTDTQYF TGCGCCAGCAGCTTGTCCCTAGCGGGAGTCGGCACAGATACGCAGTATTTT TRBD2 - 17 TRBJ2-3 TRBV5-1
CASGDGTGTAYGYTF TGTGCCAGCGGTGACGGAACCGGGACAGCCTATGGCTACACCTTC TRBD1 once 15 TRBJ1-2 TRBV5-5
CASSLSAGVLYEQYF TGTGCCAGCAGTTTATCGGCGGGAGTTCTATACGAGCAGTACTTC TRBD2 - 15 TRBJ2-7 TRBV27
CASSWGQGGTGELFF TGTGCCAGCAGTTGGGGACAGGGGGGCACCGGGGAGCTGTTTTTT TRBD1 - 15 TRBJ2-2 TRBV6-5
CASSAAPSGSMNEQYF TGTGCCAGCAGCGCTGCCCCTAGCGGGAGTATGAACGAGCAGTACTTC TRBD2 - 16 TRBJ2-7 TRBV9
CASSVQSSTNTEAFF TGTGCCAGCAGCGTTCAATCCTCTACGAACACTGAAGCTTTCTTT - - 15 TRBJ1-1 TRBV9
CASSYAPGFEGQPQHF TGTGCCAGCAGTTACGCCCCCGGGTTCGAGGGTCAGCCCCAGCATTTT - - 16 TRBJ1-5 TRBV6-6
CASSITGGSLLEKLFF TGTGCCAGCAGCATAACAGGGGGCTCTCTTTTAGAAAAACTGTTTTTT TRBD1 - 16 TRBJ1-4 TRBV25-1
CASSSDRDGETQYF TGCGCCAGCAGCTCGGACAGGGATGGAGAGACCCAGTACTTC TRBD1 - 14 TRBJ2-5 TRBV5-1
CAISSLAGGPGTDTQYF TGTGCCATCAGTTCACTAGCGGGAGGGCCGGGGACAGATACGCAGTATTTT TRBD2 once 17 TRBJ2-3 TRBV10-3
CSVSLNLGRGNEQFF TGCAGCGTCTCCCTAAATCTAGGGAGGGGGAATGAGCAGTTCTTC - - 15 TRBJ2-1 TRBV29-1
CASSPEGRREETQYF TGTGCCAGCAGTCCCGAGGGACGGAGGGAAGAGACCCAGTACTTC - once 15 TRBJ2-5 TRBV6-5
CASSPQVTSGRFYEQYF TGTGCCAGTAGTCCTCAGGTGACTAGCGGGAGGTTTTACGAGCAGTACTTC TRBD2 - 17 TRBJ2-7 TRBV19
CASSDHGQAYNEQFF TGTGCCAGCAGTGACCATGGACAGGCCTACAATGAGCAGTTCTTC TRBD1 - 15 TRBJ2-1 TRBV25-1
CASSIAGGPYEQYF TGTGCCAGTTCAATCGCGGGAGGGCCCTACGAGCAGTACTTC TRBD2 - 14 TRBJ2-7 TRBV19
CASSLGLAGEQFF TGTGCCAGCAGCTTGGGACTAGCGGGGGAGCAGTTCTTC TRBD2 once 13 TRBJ2-1 TRBV5-4
CASRAGLAGGLYNEQFF TGTGCCAGCAGAGCGGGACTAGCGGGAGGATTATACAATGAGCAGTTCTTC TRBD2 - 17 TRBJ2-1 TRBV2
CASSSGQGVNTEAFF TGTGCCAGCAGCTCGGGACAGGGGGTGAACACTGAAGCTTTCTTT TRBD1 few 15 TRBJ1-1 TRBV7-3
CASSRPQQGGFYEQYF TGTGCCAGCAGCCGACCCCAACAGGGGGGCTTCTACGAGCAGTACTTC TRBD1 - 16 TRBJ2-7 TRBV28
CASSTTGDPYNEQFF TGTGCCAGTAGTACTACAGGGGATCCCTACAATGAGCAGTTCTTC TRBD1 - 15 TRBJ2-1 TRBV19
CASSLSSYEQYF TGTGCCAGCAGTTTATCCAGCTACGAGCAGTACTTC - - 12 TRBJ2-7 TRBV28
CAWSVGTGVSYEQYF TGTGCCTGGAGTGTCGGGACAGGGGTATCCTACGAGCAGTACTTC TRBD1 - 15 TRBJ2-7 TRBV30
CASSSAAGHAKNIQYF TGTGCCAGCAGCTCGGCCGCGGGGCACGCCAAAAACATTCAGTACTTC - - 16 TRBJ2-4 TRBV13
CASSLLGTSRYF TGTGCCAGCAGCTTGCTTGGGACTAGCAGGTACTTC TRBD2 few 12 TRBJ2-7 TRBV7-2
CASSVVGATEAFF TGTGCCAGCAGCGTGGTGGGGGCCACTGAAGCTTTCTTT - - 13 TRBJ1-1 TRBV7-9
CASSAGNQPQHF TGTGCCAGCAGTGCAGGGAATCAGCCCCAGCATTTT - - 12 TRBJ1-5 TRBV2
CASSLGLEAFF TGTGCCAGCAGCTTGGGGCTTGAAGCTTTCTTT - few 11 TRBJ1-1 TRBV5-5
CASSLASGAQPQHF TGCGCCAGCAGCTTGGCGTCAGGGGCCCAGCCCCAGCATTTT - - 14 TRBJ1-5 TRBV5-1
CSVEAPTGAEGYTF TGCAGCGTTGAAGCTCCGACAGGGGCCGAAGGCTACACCTTC TRBD1 - 14 TRBJ1-2 TRBV29-1
CASSVGRAYGELFF TGTGCCAGCAGTGTCGGGAGGGCCTACGGGGAGCTGTTTTTT TRBD2 once 14 TRBJ2-2 TRBV25-1
CASSNQAGGPYEQYF TGTGCCAGTAGTAATCAGGCGGGAGGGCCCTACGAGCAGTACTTC TRBD2 once 15 TRBJ2-7 TRBV19
CAWARTLGARENYGYTF TGTGCCTGGGCCCGAACCTTGGGGGCGCGGGAGAACTATGGCTACACCTTC - few 17 TRBJ1-2 TRBV30
CASSFGQGSDTQYF TGTGCCAGCAGCTTTGGACAGGGATCAGATACGCAGTATTTT TRBD1 - 14 TRBJ2-3 TRBV11-2
CAWSRLAGGGTQYF TGTGCCTGGAGTCGACTAGCGGGAGGAGGTACGCAGTATTTT TRBD2 - 14 TRBJ2-3 TRBV30
CASSLIEVPVWSTF TGTGCCAGCAGCTTGATTGAGGTCCCCGTTTGGAGCACCTTC - - 14 TRBJ1-2 TRBV5-8
CASSDGTDRGNTGELFF TGTGCCAGCAGTGACGGTACGGACAGGGGGAACACCGGGGAGCTGTTTTTT TRBD1 - 17 TRBJ2-2 TRBV2
CASSSFSGREQFF TGTGCCAGCAGCTCATTTAGCGGCCGTGAGCAGTTCTTC - - 13 TRBJ2-1 TRBV11-2
CASGPTGIPGTDTQYF TGTGCCAGCGGGCCAACAGGAATCCCAGGCACAGATACGCAGTATTTT - - 16 TRBJ2-3 TRBV27
CASLLTGSAEAFF TGTGCCAGCCTACTTACAGGGTCCGCTGAAGCTTTCTTT - - 13 TRBJ1-1 TRBV11-2
CASRQSGRRTDTQYF TGTGCCAGCAGACAAAGCGGGAGACGGACAGATACGCAGTATTTT TRBD2 - 15 TRBJ2-3 TRBV27
CASSDGPVNEQFF TGTGCCAGCAGTGATGGGCCAGTCAATGAGCAGTTCTTC - - 13 TRBJ2-1 TRBV25-1
CASSLAVAYTDTQYF TGCGCCAGCAGCTTGGCCGTAGCGTACACAGATACGCAGTATTTT - - 15 TRBJ2-3 TRBV5-1
CASSTRRQDFAEKLFF TGTGCCAGCAGCACCCGCCGACAGGATTTCGCTGAAAAACTGTTTTTT - few 16 TRBJ1-4 TRBV5-7
CASSRGGYGYTF TGTGCCAGTTCGAGGGGGGGCTATGGCTACACCTTC - - 12 TRBJ1-2 TRBV19
CASSLAGGPLEQFF TGCGCCAGCAGCTTAGCGGGAGGGCCACTGGAGCAGTTCTTC TRBD2 - 14 TRBJ2-1 TRBV5-1
CASRITGGRQYF TGTGCCAGCAGGATTACAGGGGGCCGGCAGTACTTC TRBD1 - 12 TRBJ2-7 TRBV25-1
CAWSPGLGELFF TGTGCCTGGAGCCCGGGACTGGGGGAGCTGTTTTTT - - 12 TRBJ2-2 TRBV30
CASSLAGLPSVEQYF TGTGCCAGTAGTCTCGCGGGACTCCCGTCGGTCGAGCAGTACTTC - - 15 TRBJ2-7 TRBV19
CASSVSGRRADTQYF TGTGCCAGCAGCGTTAGCGGGAGGAGGGCAGATACGCAGTATTTT TRBD2 once 15 TRBJ2-3 TRBV9